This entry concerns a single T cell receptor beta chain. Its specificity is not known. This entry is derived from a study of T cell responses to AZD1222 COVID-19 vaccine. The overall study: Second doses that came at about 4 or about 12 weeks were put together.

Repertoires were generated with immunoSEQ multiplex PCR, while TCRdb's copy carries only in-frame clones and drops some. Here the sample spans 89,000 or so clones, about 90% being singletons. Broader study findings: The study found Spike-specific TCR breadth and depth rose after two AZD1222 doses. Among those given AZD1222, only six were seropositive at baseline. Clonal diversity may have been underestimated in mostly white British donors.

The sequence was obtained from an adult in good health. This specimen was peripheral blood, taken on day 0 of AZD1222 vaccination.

The chain's CDR3 is CASSMGGFFPRGAGELFF. The CDR3 coding sequence is TGTGCCAGTAGTATGGGTGGGTTCTTTCCCCGGGGTGCCGGGGAGCTGTTTTTT. V usage is TRBV19 and J usage is TRBJ2-2; possibly TRBD2 for D (5 bases). With 3 bases removed from V and 6 bases from J, the gap between germline ends came to 23 bases. CDR3 length: 18 residues. Germline CDR1 LNHDA, CDR2 SQIVND (reference sequence).